This TCR beta chain was sequenced in a study of early T cells in non-severe SARS-CoV-2 infection (dated by TCRdb to 2020 to 2023). Looking at the study overall: TCR sequencing used bulk RNA from unsorted whole blood, so alpha and beta chains could not be paired.

Only a few counts were recorded for this clonotype. There is no known antigen for this receptor. There are no base qualities to consult, and no much larger clone falls within one base. Library preparation used 5' RACE. TCRdb records NextSeq 500 as the sequencer. Unique molecular identifiers were attached to individual cDNA molecules in the TCR library protocol so that sequencing error and PCR bias could be corrected. Both TCR alpha and beta chains were sequenced, and tight co-correlation was observed between alpha and beta sequence abundances in each sample. As for the original processing: V gene, J gene and CDR3 annotation of TCR sequences was performed with Decombinator V4. TCRs were defined as expanded if a significant change between any two time points was detected under a Poisson model with p below 0.0001. Abundances of TCRs were expressed as counts per million after normalisation to the total number of TCRs sequenced in each sample. TRAV1-2 paired with TRAJ12, TRAJ20 or TRAJ33 defined MAIT TCRs, while TRAV10 paired with TRAJ18 defined iNKT TCRs. VDJdb, accessed 1 November 2021, was searched for CMV, EBV and SARS-CoV-2 annotated TCRs, excluding TCRs annotated for multiple antigens. Using fastp trimming at Q25 and MiXCR clonotype assembly, TCRdb reanalyzed the public sequencing data and kept in-frame beta chains. Duplicate CDR3 protein sequences are folded into a single record with the most common DNA and genes. The V and J calls follow TCRdb's processing rather than the paper's. Counted in this sample were fewer than 80,000 distinct CDR3 sequences; 9.5% of them appeared once. The ten largest account for just under 6% of the sample.

Per the germline V gene (reference sequence), SEHNR is the CDR1 and FQNEAQ is the CDR2. At the junction V is shortened by 5 bases and J by 5 bases; bases outside the gene matches: 8. The CDR3 holds 17 amino acids from the cysteine to the phenylalanine. Only the CDR3 portion is preserved as DNA: 51 bases, with reading frame beginning at the first base. The study at large found these results: VDJdb matching was skewed toward anti-spike CD8 responses and likely underestimated virus-specific expansions, missing private and CD4 specificities.

The study was a case-control design nested within a healthcare worker cohort in London, UK, with weekly nasopharyngeal swab PCR tests and blood sampling. Healthcare workers were recruited during the week of the UK lockdown, between 23 and 31 March 2020, and followed weekly for up to roughly 15 weeks. This TCR was recovered from an adult who was a healthcare worker with PCR-confirmed SARS-CoV-2 infection or an uninfected control (not recorded which). Recombination connected TRBV7-9 to TRBJ2-1, with 14 junctional bases fitting TRBD2. Input material: whole blood. The CDR3 reads CASSKGLAGDSDNEQFF. The nucleotide sequence reads TGTGCCAGCAGCAAGGGACTAGCGGGAGACTCGGACAATGAGCAGTTCTTC.